A single sample is the source of the 11 T cell receptor beta chains below, sequenced in a study of cytomegalovirus exposure and HLA in healthy donors. The PCR employed 60 Vbeta primers together with 13 Jbeta primers. Profiled with immunoSEQ multiplex PCR; TCRdb holds only in-frame clones, not every one. The repertoire holds around 150,000 clones, with about four fifths as singletons. Sequencing used PBMCs. The receptors come from a woman aged 45 to 65 in good health and CMV-seronegative.

The V gene is TRBV18, the J gene TRBJ1-2; D may be TRBD1 (5 bases). Germline loops: CDR1 KGHSH, CDR2 LQKENI. CDR3 length equals 13 residues. V lost 3 bases, J lost 3 bases, and 8 bases lay in between. As DNA, the CDR3 is TGTGCCAGCTCACCCTTGACAGACTATGGCTACACCTTC. Residues: CASSPLTDYGYTF.

V usage is TRBV19 and J usage is TRBJ2-1, with TRBD2 matching over 7 bases. CDR3 size: 14 residues. V trimming: 3 bases; J trimming: 4 bases; junction bases outside the gene matches: 3. Germline V lookup: CDR1 LNHDA, CDR2 SQIVND (reference sequence). The CDR3 sequence is CASSITGGYNEQFF. CDR3 bases: TGTGCCAGTAGTATTACGGGGGGATACAATGAGCAGTTCTTC. The complete variable domain, with remaining parts taken from reference TRBV19 and TRBJ2-1, reads DGGITQSPKYLFRKEGQNVTLSCEQNLNHDAMYWYRQDPGQGLRLIYYSQIVNDFQKGDIAEGYSVSREKKESFPLTVTSAQKNPTAFYLCASSITGGYNEQFFGPGTRLTVL.

The rearrangement uses TRBV5-5 and TRBJ1-3, with 7 bases lining up with TRBD1. Germline assignment: CDR1 SGHKS and CDR2 YYEKEE (reference sequence). V shed 0 bases, J shed 4 bases, and the junction held 13 bases outside the gene matches. The CDR3 extends over 18 amino acids. CDR3 DNA sequence: TGTGCCAGCAGCTTGGTGCAGGGGGAAAGTGTTGCAGGAAACACCATATATTTT. Amino acids: CASSLVQGESVAGNTIYF. Supplemented by reference TRBV5-5 and TRBJ1-3, the full variable domain reads DAGVTQSPTHLIKTRGQQVTLRCSPISGHKSVSWYQQVLGQGPQFIFQYYEKEERGRGNFPDRFSARQFPNYSSELNVNALLLGDSALYLCASSLVQGESVAGNTIYFGEGSWLTVV.

This clone showed up just a few times. The chain links TRBV6-1 to TRBJ1-1, with 12 bases that match TRBD1. The CDR3 is 15 amino acids. V lost 4 bases and J lost 8; bases outside the gene matches: 8. From germline, CDR1 is MNHNS and CDR2 SASEGT. The CDR3: CASSGRDRGRSEAFF. CDR3 nucleotide sequence: TGTGCCAGCAGTGGCCGGGACAGGGGGCGGTCCGAAGCTTTCTTT.

This clone was recorded a few times. The chain is built from TRBV5-5 and TRBJ2-7; 8 bases line up with TRBD1. The germline CDR1 and CDR2 sequences are SGHKS and YYEKEE (reference sequence). CDR3 size: 14 residues. V dropped 5 bases and J dropped 5; count of bases not matched to a gene: 9. This CDR3 reads CASRGTGGPHEQYF. The CDR3 coding sequence is TGTGCCAGCAGGGGGACAGGCGGACCCCACGAGCAGTACTTC.

The chain combines TRBV19 with TRBJ1-2, with D perhaps TRBD1 (6 bases). V lost 5 bases and J lost 0, with 13 bases in between. Germline V CDR1 and CDR2: LNHDA, SQIVND (reference sequence). The CDR3 contains 15 residues. This CDR3 reads CASSVGRDTNYGYTF. In DNA form, the CDR3 reads TGTGCCAGTAGTGTGGGCCGGGACACTAACTATGGCTACACCTTC.

The gene calls are TRBV28 and TRBJ2-1, with 10 positions matching TRBD2. Germline-derived CDR1 and CDR2 are MDHEN and SYDVKM. V lost 5 bases to trimming and J lost 8 bases; unmatched junction nucleotides: 9. The CDR3 covers 15 residues. CDR3 amino acids: CASSTSSGSSYEQFF. DNA of the CDR3: TGTGCCAGCAGTACTTCTAGCGGGAGTTCGTATGAGCAGTTCTTC.

This rearrangement joins TRBV2 to TRBJ1-3, with D hard to call. CDR3 length: 17 amino acids. The V end lost 4 bases, the J end lost 2 bases, and 18 bases lay between the germline ends. Germline CDR1 reads SNHLY; CDR2 reads FYNNEI. This CDR3 reads CASSAAAGITTGNTIYF. In nucleotides, the CDR3 is TGTGCCAGCAGTGCTGCGGCCGGGATTACTACTGGAAACACCATATATTTT.

J is TRBJ1-4 and V is TRBV2, with D unresolved. The CDR3 runs 15 residues. The germline gives CDR1 SNHLY, CDR2 FYNNEI. V lost 7 bases and J 4 bases, leaving 16 bases between the germline ends. Here the CDR3 reads CASKQTGPRNEKLFF. The CDR3 coding sequence is TGTGCCAGCAAACAAACGGGTCCCCGTAATGAAAAACTGTTTTTT.

The V call is TRBV4-3, the J call TRBJ2-5, with 10 nucleotides matching TRBD2. The CDR3 consists of 17 residues. Germline assignment: CDR1 LGHNA and CDR2 YSLEER. Germline trimming cut 3 bases from V and 0 bases from J; bases unmatched to any gene: 7. CDR3 sequence (DNA): TGCGCCAGCAGCCACACTACCGGGACTAGCGACCAAGAGACCCAGTACTTC. Translated, it gives CASSHTTGTSDQETQYF.

The chain carries TRBV5-6 and TRBJ1-6, with a possible D match to TRBD1 (5 bases). The CDR3 has 15 amino acids. Germline V CDR1 and CDR2: SGHDT, YYEEEE. V lost 0 bases, J lost 9 bases, and 13 bases lay in between. CDR3 amino acids: CASSLETGGRSPLHF. The CDR3 DNA reads as TGTGCCAGCAGCTTGGAAACCGGGGGTCGTTCACCCCTCCACTTT.